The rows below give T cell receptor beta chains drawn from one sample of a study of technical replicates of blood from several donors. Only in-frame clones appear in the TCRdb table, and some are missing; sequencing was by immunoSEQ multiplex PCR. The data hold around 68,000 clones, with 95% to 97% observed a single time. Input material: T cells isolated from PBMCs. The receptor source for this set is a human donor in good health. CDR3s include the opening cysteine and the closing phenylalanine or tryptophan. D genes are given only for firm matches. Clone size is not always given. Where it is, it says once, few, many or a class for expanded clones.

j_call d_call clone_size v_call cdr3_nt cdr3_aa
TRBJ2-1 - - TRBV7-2 TGTGCCAGCAGCTTAGGCCTACCGCTTTACAATGAGCAGTTCTTC CASSLGLPLYNEQFF
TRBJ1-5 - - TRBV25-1 TGTGCCAGCAGTGAACCCCGGGCGGGGCCCCAGCATTTT CASSEPRAGPQHF
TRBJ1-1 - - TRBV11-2 TGTGCCAGCAGTTACTATCTGAACACTGAAGCTTTCTTT CASSYYLNTEAFF
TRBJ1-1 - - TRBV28 TGTGCCAGCAGTGCAGCAAATGTAGATGTGGGCCCTGAAGCTTTCTTT CASSAANVDVGPEAFF
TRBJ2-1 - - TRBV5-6 TGTGCCAGCAGCTTGGGCAGCTACAATGAGCAGTTCTTC CASSLGSYNEQFF
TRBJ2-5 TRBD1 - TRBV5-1 TGCGCCAGCAGCAGGAGCAATCAGGGGGCGGGTGAGACCCAGTACTTC CASSRSNQGAGETQYF
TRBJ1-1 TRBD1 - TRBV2 TGTGCCATCTTGACAGGGACGAACACTGAAGCTTTCTTT CAILTGTNTEAFF
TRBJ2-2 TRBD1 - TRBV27 TGTGCCAGCAGCCTTAAGGACAGGGAGGCCGGGGAGCTGTTTTTT CASSLKDREAGELFF
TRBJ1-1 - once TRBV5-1 TGCGCCAGCAGCCGCACAGGGAGCAACACTGAAGCTTTCTTT CASSRTGSNTEAFF
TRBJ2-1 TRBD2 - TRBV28 TGTGCCAGCAGAACTAGCGGTGCCTCCTACAATGAGCAGTTCTTC CASRTSGASYNEQFF
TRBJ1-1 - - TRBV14 TGTGCCAGCAGCCAAGATATTAACTTTAGGAGTGAAGCTTTCTTT CASSQDINFRSEAFF
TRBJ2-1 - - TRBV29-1 TGCAGCGTTGATGTCGCAGGGATAGGCAATGAGCAGTTCTTC CSVDVAGIGNEQFF
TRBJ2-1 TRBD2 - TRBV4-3 TGCGCCAGCAGCCAAGATATCGGTGCTAGCGGCAATGAGCAGTTCTTC CASSQDIGASGNEQFF
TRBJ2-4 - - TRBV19 TGTGCCAGTAGTTTAACTGGTTACATTCAGTACTTC CASSLTGYIQYF
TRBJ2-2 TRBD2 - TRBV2 TGTGCCAGCAGTCCCGGACTAGCGGGGATCACCGGGGAGCTGTTTTTT CASSPGLAGITGELFF
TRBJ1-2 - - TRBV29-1 TGCAGCGTTGAGTTTGGGGCTGGCTACACCTTC CSVEFGAGYTF
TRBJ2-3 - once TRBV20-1 TGCAGTGCTGAGGTAGAGGGTACGCAGTATTTT CSAEVEGTQYF
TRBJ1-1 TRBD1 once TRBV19 TGTGCCAGTAGCTTACGACAGGGGGCCGCTGAAGCTTTCTTT CASSLRQGAAEAFF
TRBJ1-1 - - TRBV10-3 TGTGCCATCAGAGAGGAGACAGGCGGGGAAGCTTTCTTT CAIREETGGEAFF
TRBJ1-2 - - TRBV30 TGTGCCTGGAGGGACTCCCGGGTAGGCCGTGGCTACACCTTC CAWRDSRVGRGYTF